Below, 10 T cell receptor beta chains from the same sample are listed, as sequenced in a study of T cells in Graves' hyperthyroidism and ophthalmopathy. Amplified regions were TCR beta CDR3 sequences from RNA transcripts. Primed by the HTBI set, a first-round RT-PCR was run on the TCR CDR3. TCRdb fed the multiplex PCR reads into MiXCR, producing one record per CDR3 protein. The table lists around 300,000 distinct CDR3 sequences, roughly 15% of them singletons, with almost 8% in the top ten. Sequencing was done on a sample of blood. The receptors come from a woman in her 30s with Graves' hyperthyroidism that later progressed to Graves' ophthalmopathy.

This clonotype has just one count. This chain uses TRBV20-1 with TRBJ1-3; TRBD1 is a possible D gene (5 bases). In germline, CDR1 is DFQATT, CDR2 SNEGSKA (reference sequence). V was cut by 0 bases and J by 0 bases, with 12 bases left in between. This CDR3 comprises 16 residues. The CDR3 nucleotides read TGCAGTGCTAGAGATTTGGGGGGGGTCTCTGGAAACACCATATATTTT. Its translation: CSARDLGGVSGNTIYF.

This clonotype was seen ten or more times. V usage is TRBV30 and J usage is TRBJ2-7, with 9 bases lining up with TRBD2. Germline lookup yields CDR1 GTSNPN and CDR2 SVGIG (reference sequence). Trimming removed 3 bases from V and 3 bases from J; junction bases left unmatched: 15. The CDR3 has 17 residues. The CDR3 region is CAWRASSGTPTIYEQYF. The CDR3 DNA reads as TGTGCCTGGAGGGCCTCTAGCGGGACACCCACTATCTACGAGCAGTACTTC. Full variable domain (rest looked up from reference TRBV30 and TRBJ2-7): SQTIHQWPATLVQPVGSPLSLECTVEGTSNPNLYWYRQAAGRGLQLLFYSVGIGQISSEVPQNLSASRPQDRQFILSSKKLLLSDSGFYLCAWRASSGTPTIYEQYFGPGTRLTVT.

This chain connects TRBV5-6 to TRBJ2-7; 7 bases are shared with TRBD1. V lost 0 bases, J lost 2 bases, and 5 bases stayed unmatched. CDR1 is SGHDT, CDR2 YYEEEE, per germline. This CDR3 has 15 amino acids. CDR3 region: CASSLEGAPPYEQYF. CDR3 nucleotides: TGTGCCAGCAGCTTGGAGGGGGCTCCCCCCTACGAGCAGTACTTC. The whole variable domain, remainder taken from reference TRBV5-6 and TRBJ2-7, is DAGVTQSPTHLIKTRGQQVTLRCSPKSGHDTVSWYQQALGQGPQFIFQYYEEEERQRGNFPDRFSGHQFPNYSSELNVNALLLGDSALYLCASSLEGAPPYEQYFGPGTRLTVT.

Only a few counts were recorded for this clonotype. The chain carries TRBV4-3 and TRBJ2-7; 9 positions agree with TRBD1. Germline trimming cut 3 bases from V and 4 bases from J; bases unmatched to any gene: 10. The germline CDR1 and CDR2 sequences are LGHNA and YSLEER. There are 16 residues in the CDR3. In nucleotides, the CDR3 is TGCGCCAGCAGCCAGTCCGGGACAGGGATTTTTTACGAGCAGTACTTC. This encodes CASSQSGTGIFYEQYF.

The chain carries TRBV2 and TRBJ1-3; no definite D call. CDR1 and CDR2 from the germline V gene are SNHLY and FYNNEI. The CDR3 totals 14 residues. The ends were cut back, 8 bases at V and 0 bases at J, with 11 bases in the middle. The CDR3 nucleotides are TGTGCCAGCGGATCGGGGAGCTCTGGAAACACCATATATTTT. The encoded protein is CASGSGSSGNTIYF.

This clonotype was seen ten or more times. This chain links TRBV29-1 with TRBJ2-7; D possibly matches TRBD1 or TRBD2 (6 bases each). Deletions cut 7 bases from V and 0 bases from J, with 19 bases between. The CDR3 is 15 residues long. Germline V gene sequence: CDR1 SQVTM, CDR2 ANQGSEA. The CDR3 DNA reads TGCAGCGCCCAAGGGGGGACGGTGAGCTCCTACGAGCAGTACTTC. Translating it yields CSAQGGTVSSYEQYF.

This clonotype was counted many times. V gene TRBV6-1 combines with J gene TRBJ2-7, with a tentative D call TRBD1 (6 bases). There are 14 residues in the CDR3. CDR1 is MNHNS, CDR2 SASEGT, per germline. Trimming took off 3 bases at V and 0 bases at J, with 9 bases between the two ends. Here the CDR3 DNA reads TGTGCCAGCAGTGATCGGGACAACTCCTACGAGCAGTACTTC. Amino acid sequence: CASSDRDNSYEQYF.

The chain is built from TRBV13 and TRBJ1-3, with a weak D call TRBD1 (5 bases). Germline CDR1 is PRHDT and CDR2 is FYEKMQ (reference sequence). The CDR3 has 15 amino acids. V was pared by 3 bases and J by 0 bases, with 9 bases between. The CDR3 here is CASSLGLSSGNTIYF. Written as DNA, the CDR3 is TGTGCCAGCAGCTTGGGGCTTAGCTCTGGAAACACCATATATTTT. Supplemented by reference TRBV13 and TRBJ1-3, the full variable domain reads AAGVIQSPRHLIKEKRETATLKCYPIPRHDTVYWYQQGPGQDPQFLISFYEKMQSDKGSIPDRFSAQQFSDYHSELNMSSLELGDSALYFCASSLGLSSGNTIYFGEGSWLTVV.

As to this clonotype: Possible read error: a much larger clone is one base away. The chain employs TRBV7-2 and TRBJ2-1, with D unclear. This CDR3 is built from 18 residues. Trimming pared 4 bases from V and 0 bases from J, leaving 19 bases between. The germline gives CDR1 SGHTA, CDR2 FQGNSA. CDR3 residues: CASSSPKFDGSSYNEQFF. DNA of the CDR3: TGTGCCAGCAGCTCACCGAAATTCGACGGTAGCTCCTACAATGAGCAGTTCTTC.

This clonotype was seen repeatedly, ten times or more. V and J are TRBV27 and TRBJ2-7; D possibly uses TRBD1 or TRBD2 (5 bases each). The CDR3 extends over 14 amino acids. V lost 0 bases and J lost 2, with 8 bases in between. The germline V gene has CDR1 MNHEY and CDR2 SMNVEV (reference sequence). This CDR3 reads CASSLSRGPYEQYF. CDR3 bases: TGTGCCAGCAGTTTATCTCGGGGCCCCTACGAGCAGTACTTC.